This T cell receptor (beta chain) was sequenced during a study of type 1 and type 2 diabetes patients. Whole-study context: T cells were magnetically sorted from PBMCs as CD4+ or CD8+ subsets.

Amplification started from genomic DNA. A primer set of 30 forward and 13 reverse primers amplified the CDR3. A single record per CDR3 protein comes from TCRdb applying MiXCR to the multiplex PCR reads. Of 250,000 or so distinct CDR3 sequences in the sample, roughly 50% were seen once. The CDR3 contains 15 residues. From germline, CDR1 is LNHDA and CDR2 SQIVND (reference sequence). Trimming pared 5 bases from V and 0 bases from J, leaving 11 bases between. The sample was peripheral blood mononuclear cells (PBMCs). The clonotype was recovered from a man aged 18 to 30 with type 2 diabetes. This chain links TRBV19 with TRBJ2-1, with D possibly matching TRBD2 (5 bases). The CDR3 region has the DNA TGTGCCAGTAGTTTCGGACTCTTCTCCTACAATGAGCAGTTCTTC. Translation: CASSFGLFSYNEQFF.